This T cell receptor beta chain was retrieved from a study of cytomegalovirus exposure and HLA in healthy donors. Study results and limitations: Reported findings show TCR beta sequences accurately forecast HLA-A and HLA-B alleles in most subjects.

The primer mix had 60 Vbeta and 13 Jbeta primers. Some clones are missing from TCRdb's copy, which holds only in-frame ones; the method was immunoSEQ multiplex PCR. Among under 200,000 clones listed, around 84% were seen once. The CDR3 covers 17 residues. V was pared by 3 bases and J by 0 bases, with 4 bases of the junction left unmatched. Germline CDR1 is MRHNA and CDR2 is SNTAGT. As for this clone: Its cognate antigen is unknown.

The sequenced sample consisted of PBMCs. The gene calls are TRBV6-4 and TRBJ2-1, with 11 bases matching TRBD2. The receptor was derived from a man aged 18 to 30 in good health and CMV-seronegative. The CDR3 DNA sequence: TGTGCCAGCAGTGAGGCTAGCGGGAGGCTCTCCTACAATGAGCAGTTCTTC. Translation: CASSEASGRLSYNEQFF.